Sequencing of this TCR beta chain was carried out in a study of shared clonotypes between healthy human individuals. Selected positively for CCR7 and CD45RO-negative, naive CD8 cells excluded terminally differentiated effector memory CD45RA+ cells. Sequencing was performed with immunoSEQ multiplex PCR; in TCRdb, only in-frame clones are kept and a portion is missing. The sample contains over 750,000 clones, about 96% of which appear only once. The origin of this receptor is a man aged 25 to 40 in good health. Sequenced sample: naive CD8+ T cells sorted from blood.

This chain's CDR3 is CASSSPGATSGSLSYNEQFF. In DNA form, the CDR3 reads TGTGCCAGCAGCTCACCGGGGGCGACTAGCGGAAGCCTCTCCTACAATGAGCAGTTCTTC. This rearrangement joins TRBV7-6 to TRBJ2-1; 9 bases align to TRBD2. The V and J ends lost 4 bases and 0 bases, in that order; junction bases with no gene match: 16. Per germline, CDR1 SGHVS and CDR2 FNYEAQ. The CDR3 is 20 residues long.